This is a list of T cell receptor beta chains from one sample in a study of CD8 T cells in Susac syndrome. Via MiXCR, TCRdb re-called the immunoSEQ multiplex PCR reads, giving one row per CDR3 protein. The sample has roughly 170,000 distinct CDR3 sequences, approximately 93% seen once. Sequencing input: CD4+ T cells from PBMCs. Every receptor here comes from a human donor with multiple sclerosis. Both conserved end residues are part of each CDR3. D genes are given only for firm matches. Only part of the rows carry a size: once, few, many, or a class if the clone is expanded.

clone_size: NA; d_call: NA; j_call: TRBJ1-2; v_call: TRBV5-1; cdr3_aa: CASRPQGGLSYGYTF; cdr3_nt: TGCGCCAGCAGACCTCAAGGTGGTTTGAGTTATGGCTACACCTTC
clone_size: NA; d_call: NA; j_call: TRBJ1-6; v_call: TRBV19; cdr3_aa: CASTPDLSSYNSPLHF; cdr3_nt: TGTGCCAGTACCCCGGACCTGAGCTCCTATAATTCACCCCTCCACTTT
clone_size: once; d_call: NA; j_call: TRBJ2-5; v_call: TRBV7-2; cdr3_aa: CASSYQGSGETQYF; cdr3_nt: TGTGCCAGCAGCTATCAGGGGAGCGGAGAGACCCAGTACTTC
clone_size: once; d_call: NA; j_call: TRBJ2-1; v_call: TRBV9; cdr3_aa: CASSTRGDGYNEQFF; cdr3_nt: TGTGCCAGCAGCACAAGAGGGGACGGATACAATGAGCAGTTCTTC
clone_size: NA; d_call: NA; j_call: TRBJ1-1; v_call: TRBV20-1; cdr3_aa: CSARRDGNTEAFF; cdr3_nt: TGCAGTGCTAGAAGGGACGGGAACACTGAAGCTTTCTTT
clone_size: NA; d_call: TRBD1; j_call: TRBJ2-1; v_call: TRBV12-3/TRBV12-4; cdr3_aa: CASSNKGAGNNEQFF; cdr3_nt: TGTGCCAGCAGCAACAAGGGGGCCGGGAACAATGAGCAGTTCTTC
clone_size: once; d_call: TRBD1; j_call: TRBJ2-2; v_call: TRBV24-1; cdr3_aa: CATSGQGNTGELFF; cdr3_nt: TGTGCCACCAGTGGACAGGGGAACACCGGGGAGCTGTTTTTT
clone_size: NA; d_call: NA; j_call: TRBJ2-7; v_call: TRBV2; cdr3_aa: CASSAVQGPPYEQYF; cdr3_nt: TGTGCCAGCAGTGCGGTCCAGGGCCCGCCATACGAGCAGTACTTC
clone_size: NA; d_call: TRBD2; j_call: TRBJ2-7; v_call: TRBV19; cdr3_aa: CASSTLVRRGTYEQYF; cdr3_nt: TGTGCCAGTAGTACCCTAGTTCGGCGGGGGACCTACGAGCAGTACTTC
clone_size: NA; d_call: NA; j_call: TRBJ2-3; v_call: TRBV28; cdr3_aa: CASSSQLDTQYF; cdr3_nt: TGTGCCAGCAGTTCCCAATTAGATACGCAGTATTTT
clone_size: NA; d_call: TRBD2; j_call: TRBJ2-5; v_call: TRBV7-8; cdr3_aa: CASSLGSGRAGETQYF; cdr3_nt: TGTGCCAGCAGCTTGGGCAGCGGGAGGGCTGGGGAGACCCAGTACTTC
clone_size: NA; d_call: NA; j_call: TRBJ2-1; v_call: TRBV24-1; cdr3_aa: CATSGSGTLGHEQFF; cdr3_nt: TGTGCCACCAGTGGAAGCGGCACGTTGGGTCATGAGCAGTTCTTC
clone_size: NA; d_call: NA; j_call: TRBJ2-3; v_call: TRBV18; cdr3_aa: CASSPIASRDTQYF; cdr3_nt: TGTGCCAGCTCACCAATAGCTAGCAGGGATACGCAGTATTTT
clone_size: NA; d_call: NA; j_call: TRBJ1-1; v_call: TRBV7-9; cdr3_aa: CASRNRASSTEAFF; cdr3_nt: TGTGCCAGCAGGAACAGGGCCTCTAGCACTGAAGCTTTCTTT
clone_size: NA; d_call: NA; j_call: TRBJ2-5; v_call: TRBV11-2; cdr3_aa: CASSLWQGQETQYF; cdr3_nt: TGTGCCAGCAGCTTATGGCAGGGACAAGAGACCCAGTACTTC
clone_size: NA; d_call: NA; j_call: TRBJ2-5; v_call: TRBV2; cdr3_aa: CASSEFIAGQETQYF; cdr3_nt: TGTGCCAGCAGTGAATTTATTGCGGGCCAAGAGACCCAGTACTTC
clone_size: NA; d_call: NA; j_call: TRBJ1-3; v_call: TRBV12-3/TRBV12-4; cdr3_aa: CASSDVGPPGNTIYF; cdr3_nt: TGTGCCAGCAGTGACGTTGGGCCGCCTGGAAACACCATATATTTT
clone_size: NA; d_call: NA; j_call: TRBJ1-1; v_call: TRBV28; cdr3_aa: CASSLGWAGGNTEAFF; cdr3_nt: TGTGCCAGCAGTTTAGGCTGGGCAGGAGGGAACACTGAAGCTTTCTTT
clone_size: NA; d_call: NA; j_call: TRBJ1-2; v_call: TRBV5-6; cdr3_aa: CASSWGPELYGYTF; cdr3_nt: TGTGCCAGCAGCTGGGGCCCAGAACTCTATGGCTACACCTTC
clone_size: NA; d_call: NA; j_call: TRBJ2-3; v_call: TRBV7-6; cdr3_aa: CASSPRRERGDTQYF; cdr3_nt: TGTGCCAGCAGCCCCCGCCGGGAGCGAGGAGATACGCAGTATTTT
clone_size: NA; d_call: NA; j_call: TRBJ2-5; v_call: TRBV3-1; cdr3_aa: CASSQAGSRETQYF; cdr3_nt: TGTGCCAGCAGCCAAGCCGGGAGCCGGGAGACCCAGTACTTC
clone_size: NA; d_call: NA; j_call: TRBJ1-4; v_call: TRBV20-1; cdr3_aa: CSAREVGRLNEKLFF; cdr3_nt: TGCAGTGCTAGAGAAGTGGGACGCCTTAATGAAAAACTGTTTTTT
clone_size: NA; d_call: NA; j_call: TRBJ1-4; v_call: TRBV7-9; cdr3_aa: CASTVNRDTLRETNEKLFF; cdr3_nt: TGTGCCAGCACGGTTAACCGGGACACCCTCAGAGAAACTAATGAAAAACTGTTTTTT
clone_size: NA; d_call: TRBD2; j_call: TRBJ2-2; v_call: TRBV28; cdr3_aa: CASSGLVMPGELFF; cdr3_nt: TGTGCCAGCAGTGGACTAGTTATGCCCGGGGAGCTGTTTTTT
clone_size: NA; d_call: NA; j_call: TRBJ2-3; v_call: TRBV9; cdr3_aa: CASSVRGAGATDTQYF; cdr3_nt: TGTGCCAGCAGCGTTAGGGGGGCCGGGGCAACAGATACGCAGTATTTT
clone_size: NA; d_call: NA; j_call: TRBJ2-2; v_call: TRBV2; cdr3_aa: CASSQKGTGELFF; cdr3_nt: TGTGCCAGCAGTCAAAAGGGGACCGGGGAGCTGTTTTTT
clone_size: NA; d_call: NA; j_call: TRBJ2-7; v_call: TRBV5-4; cdr3_aa: CASSSRTGFSYEQYF; cdr3_nt: TGTGCCAGCAGCAGCCGCACAGGGTTTTCCTACGAGCAGTACTTC
clone_size: NA; d_call: TRBD2; j_call: TRBJ2-5; v_call: TRBV6-2/TRBV6-3; cdr3_aa: CASPLVSGSGETQYF; cdr3_nt: TGTGCCAGCCCCCTGGTTAGCGGGAGTGGAGAGACCCAGTACTTC
clone_size: NA; d_call: TRBD2; j_call: TRBJ2-3; v_call: TRBV18; cdr3_aa: CASSPRDPSGGDTQYF; cdr3_nt: TGTGCCAGCTCACCACGAGACCCTTCGGGGGGAGATACGCAGTATTTT
clone_size: NA; d_call: TRBD2; j_call: TRBJ2-5; v_call: TRBV3-1; cdr3_aa: CASSHGTRKGLETQYF; cdr3_nt: TGTGCCAGCAGCCACGGGACTAGAAAGGGTCTGGAGACCCAGTACTTC
clone_size: once; d_call: TRBD2; j_call: TRBJ2-7; v_call: TRBV10-3; cdr3_aa: CAISESPRGTSSYEQYF; cdr3_nt: TGTGCCATCAGTGAGTCCCCGCGGGGGACGAGCTCCTACGAGCAGTACTTC
clone_size: NA; d_call: NA; j_call: TRBJ2-7; v_call: TRBV3-1; cdr3_aa: CASSQTTGSVYEQYF; cdr3_nt: TGTGCCAGCAGCCAAACGACAGGAAGTGTCTACGAGCAGTACTTC
clone_size: NA; d_call: TRBD1; j_call: TRBJ2-7; v_call: TRBV27; cdr3_aa: CASRTFKDRGYEQYF; cdr3_nt: TGTGCCAGCCGAACGTTTAAGGACAGGGGCTACGAGCAGTACTTC
clone_size: NA; d_call: NA; j_call: TRBJ2-7; v_call: TRBV6-6; cdr3_aa: CASSYSADEQYF; cdr3_nt: TGTGCCAGCAGTTACTCGGCGGACGAGCAGTACTTC
clone_size: NA; d_call: NA; j_call: TRBJ1-5; v_call: TRBV12-3/TRBV12-4; cdr3_aa: CAITTGNSNQPQHF; cdr3_nt: TGTGCCATAACGACAGGAAATAGCAATCAGCCCCAGCATTTT
clone_size: NA; d_call: TRBD2; j_call: TRBJ2-4; v_call: TRBV5-4; cdr3_aa: CASSLNPGGGEIQYF; cdr3_nt: TGTGCCAGCAGCTTGAATCCGGGAGGGGGAGAAATTCAGTACTTC
clone_size: NA; d_call: NA; j_call: TRBJ2-7; v_call: TRBV20-1; cdr3_aa: CSARDKEQYF; cdr3_nt: TGCAGTGCTAGAGATAAAGAGCAGTACTTC
clone_size: NA; d_call: NA; j_call: TRBJ1-1; v_call: TRBV6-6; cdr3_aa: CASSYRQGRTEAFF; cdr3_nt: TGTGCCAGCAGTTACAGGCAGGGACGGACTGAAGCTTTCTTT
clone_size: NA; d_call: NA; j_call: TRBJ1-2; v_call: TRBV7-2; cdr3_aa: CASSLYADGYTF; cdr3_nt: TGTGCCAGCAGCTTATATGCCGATGGCTACACCTTC
clone_size: NA; d_call: TRBD1; j_call: TRBJ1-2; v_call: TRBV5-4; cdr3_aa: CASSVGQGMGYTF; cdr3_nt: TGTGCCAGCAGCGTGGGACAGGGGATGGGCTACACCTTC
clone_size: NA; d_call: NA; j_call: TRBJ1-6; v_call: TRBV3-1; cdr3_aa: CASSPLNPRGSPLHF; cdr3_nt: TGTGCCAGCAGCCCTCTTAACCCCAGGGGATCACCCCTCCACTTT
clone_size: NA; d_call: NA; j_call: TRBJ2-7; v_call: TRBV12-3/TRBV12-4; cdr3_aa: CASSFGTFSYEQYF; cdr3_nt: TGTGCCAGCAGTTTTGGGACTTTCTCCTACGAGCAGTACTTC
clone_size: NA; d_call: NA; j_call: TRBJ1-1; v_call: TRBV9; cdr3_aa: CASSAQGQSNTEAFF; cdr3_nt: TGTGCCAGCAGCGCCCAGGGACAATCGAACACTGAAGCTTTCTTT
clone_size: NA; d_call: TRBD2; j_call: TRBJ2-3; v_call: TRBV18; cdr3_aa: CASSRTSGGASTDTQYF; cdr3_nt: TGTGCCAGCTCGCGGACTAGCGGGGGTGCTAGCACAGATACGCAGTATTTT
clone_size: NA; d_call: NA; j_call: TRBJ2-3; v_call: TRBV9; cdr3_aa: CASSANLGAAQYF; cdr3_nt: TGTGCCAGCAGCGCCAATTTAGGGGCGGCGCAGTATTTT
clone_size: NA; d_call: NA; j_call: TRBJ1-3; v_call: TRBV3-1; cdr3_aa: CASSRRAPDSGNTIYF; cdr3_nt: TGTGCCAGCAGCCGTAGGGCCCCAGACTCTGGAAACACCATATATTTT
clone_size: NA; d_call: NA; j_call: TRBJ1-5; v_call: TRBV20-1; cdr3_aa: CSAVGTPLGGNQPQHF; cdr3_nt: TGCAGTGCTGTCGGGACACCACTGGGCGGCAATCAGCCCCAGCATTTT
clone_size: NA; d_call: NA; j_call: TRBJ2-2; v_call: TRBV14; cdr3_aa: CASSPYRKDNTGELFF; cdr3_nt: TGTGCCAGCAGCCCGTACAGGAAAGACAACACCGGGGAGCTGTTTTTT
clone_size: NA; d_call: NA; j_call: TRBJ1-3; v_call: TRBV2; cdr3_aa: CASGRDSGNTIYF; cdr3_nt: TGTGCCAGTGGCAGGGACTCTGGAAACACCATATATTTT
clone_size: NA; d_call: TRBD2; j_call: TRBJ2-5; v_call: TRBV5-4; cdr3_aa: CASTSPAGGKETRYF; cdr3_nt: TGTGCCAGCACCTCCCCAGCGGGGGGAAAAGAGACCCGGTACTTC
clone_size: few; d_call: NA; j_call: TRBJ1-1; v_call: TRBV12-3/TRBV12-4; cdr3_aa: CASSPPDTEAFF; cdr3_nt: TGTGCCAGCAGCCCTCCTGACACTGAAGCTTTCTTT
clone_size: NA; d_call: NA; j_call: TRBJ1-1; v_call: TRBV18; cdr3_aa: CASLEGMNTEAFF; cdr3_nt: TGTGCCAGCTTGGAAGGTATGAACACTGAAGCTTTCTTT
clone_size: NA; d_call: TRBD1; j_call: TRBJ2-5; v_call: TRBV5-1; cdr3_aa: CASSPLPGQGETQYF; cdr3_nt: TGCGCCAGCAGCCCCCTCCCGGGACAGGGAGAGACCCAGTACTTC
clone_size: NA; d_call: NA; j_call: TRBJ1-1; v_call: TRBV3-1; cdr3_aa: CASSQSGTGTEAFF; cdr3_nt: TGTGCCAGCAGCCAATCAGGGACGGGCACTGAAGCTTTCTTT
clone_size: NA; d_call: TRBD2; j_call: TRBJ2-7; v_call: TRBV27; cdr3_aa: CASSPIPGLTYEQYF; cdr3_nt: TGTGCCAGCAGTCCTATACCGGGACTAACCTACGAGCAGTACTTC
clone_size: NA; d_call: TRBD1; j_call: TRBJ1-1; v_call: TRBV5-1; cdr3_aa: CASSFNRGSKTEAFF; cdr3_nt: TGCGCCAGCAGCTTTAACAGGGGAAGTAAGACTGAAGCTTTCTTT
clone_size: NA; d_call: NA; j_call: TRBJ1-2; v_call: TRBV5-4; cdr3_aa: CASSLWGSGGYTF; cdr3_nt: TGTGCCAGCAGCTTGTGGGGGTCTGGCGGCTACACCTTC